This is a list of T cell receptor beta chains from one sample in a study of cytomegalovirus exposure and HLA in healthy donors. Only in-frame clones appear in the TCRdb table, and some are missing; sequencing was by immunoSEQ multiplex PCR. The sample records fewer than 85,000 clones, approximately 70% being singletons. The sample taken for sequencing was PBMCs. Receptor source: a man aged 55 to 70 in good health and CMV-seropositive. Each CDR3 is given with its conserved first and last residue. D genes are given only for firm matches. Where a row states a size, it is once, few, many or the class of an expanded clone; other rows omit it.

cdr3_nt: TGTGCCAGTAGACAGGGGGAAGAGACCCAGTACTTC
cdr3_aa: CASRQGEETQYF
cdr3_length: 12
clone_size: few
d_call: TRBD1
j_call: TRBJ2-5
v_call: TRBV19

cdr3_nt: TGTGCCTGGAGTAGGCTAGCGGGGGGAAATGAGCAGTTCTTC
cdr3_aa: CAWSRLAGGNEQFF
cdr3_length: 14
clone_size: few
d_call: TRBD2
j_call: TRBJ2-1
v_call: TRBV30

cdr3_nt: TGTGCCAGCAGCTTTCGGGGGGGCATGGATGAGCAGTTCTTC
cdr3_aa: CASSFRGGMDEQFF
cdr3_length: 14
clone_size: -
d_call: TRBD2
j_call: TRBJ2-1
v_call: TRBV5-4

cdr3_nt: TGTGCCAGCAGCCAAGGGCTAGGAGACTACGAGCAGTACTTC
cdr3_aa: CASSQGLGDYEQYF
cdr3_length: 14
clone_size: -
d_call: -
j_call: TRBJ2-7
v_call: TRBV4-2

cdr3_nt: TGTGCCAGCAGCCAGGGACACCTGAATGAAAAACTGTTTTTT
cdr3_aa: CASSQGHLNEKLFF
cdr3_length: 14
clone_size: -
d_call: -
j_call: TRBJ1-4
v_call: TRBV5-8

cdr3_nt: TGTGCCAGCAGTCAACTCCGGGACAGACTGCCCCCCTACAATGAGCAGTTCTTC
cdr3_aa: CASSQLRDRLPPYNEQFF
cdr3_length: 18
clone_size: -
d_call: TRBD1
j_call: TRBJ2-1
v_call: TRBV28

cdr3_nt: TGTGCCAGCAGTGCCTGGACAGGACTGGTATATAGCAATCAGCCCCAGCATTTT
cdr3_aa: CASSAWTGLVYSNQPQHF
cdr3_length: 18
clone_size: -
d_call: TRBD1
j_call: TRBJ1-5
v_call: TRBV6-1

cdr3_nt: TGTGCCAGCAGTGAAGTAGCGGGGAGCACAGATACGCAGTATTTT
cdr3_aa: CASSEVAGSTDTQYF
cdr3_length: 15
clone_size: -
d_call: TRBD2
j_call: TRBJ2-3
v_call: TRBV6-4

cdr3_nt: TGTGCCAGCAGCGAAGGGACAGGGGGCAATCAGCCCCAGCATTTT
cdr3_aa: CASSEGTGGNQPQHF
cdr3_length: 15
clone_size: -
d_call: TRBD1
j_call: TRBJ1-5
v_call: TRBV7-6

cdr3_nt: TGCGCCAGCAGCCAATCCATCGATGCGCCGTCTGAGCAGTACTTC
cdr3_aa: CASSQSIDAPSEQYF
cdr3_length: 15
clone_size: few
d_call: -
j_call: TRBJ2-7
v_call: TRBV4-1

cdr3_nt: TGTGCCACCAGCAGGTCAGATGGGACTAGCGGGAGACCCTACGAGCAGTACTTC
cdr3_aa: CATSRSDGTSGRPYEQYF
cdr3_length: 18
clone_size: once
d_call: TRBD2
j_call: TRBJ2-7
v_call: TRBV15

cdr3_nt: TGTGCCAGCAGTGACTCCCGACTAGCGCGGCAGTTCTTC
cdr3_aa: CASSDSRLARQFF
cdr3_length: 13
clone_size: -
d_call: TRBD2
j_call: TRBJ2-1
v_call: TRBV6-4

cdr3_nt: TGTGCCAGCAGCCTGGGGACAGGGAGGGGAACTGAAGCTTTCTTT
cdr3_aa: CASSLGTGRGTEAFF
cdr3_length: 15
clone_size: -
d_call: TRBD1
j_call: TRBJ1-1
v_call: TRBV11-2

cdr3_nt: TGTGCCAGCAGTTTAACTAGCTCCTACAATGAGCAGTTCTTC
cdr3_aa: CASSLTSSYNEQFF
cdr3_length: 14
clone_size: few
d_call: -
j_call: TRBJ2-1
v_call: TRBV27

cdr3_nt: TGTGCCAGCAGCAGTAGTTCCGCCGGGGAGCTGTTTTTT
cdr3_aa: CASSSSSAGELFF
cdr3_length: 13
clone_size: few
d_call: -
j_call: TRBJ2-2
v_call: TRBV7-7

cdr3_nt: TGTGCCAGCGCCCGCGGGGAAAGCTACGAGCAGTACTTC
cdr3_aa: CASARGESYEQYF
cdr3_length: 13
clone_size: -
d_call: -
j_call: TRBJ2-7
v_call: TRBV7-9

cdr3_nt: TGTGCCAGCAGCTCAGGGGGCGCCTTCAATGAGCAGTTCTTC
cdr3_aa: CASSSGGAFNEQFF
cdr3_length: 14
clone_size: -
d_call: TRBD1
j_call: TRBJ2-1
v_call: TRBV2

cdr3_nt: TGTGCCAGCAGCTTAGTATCAGTACAAGAGACCCAGTACTTC
cdr3_aa: CASSLVSVQETQYF
cdr3_length: 14
clone_size: medium-sized
d_call: -
j_call: TRBJ2-5
v_call: TRBV7-9

cdr3_nt: TGTGCCAGCTTTCTAGGGGCCTTTGGGTACTTC
cdr3_aa: CASFLGAFGYF
cdr3_length: 11
clone_size: -
d_call: -
j_call: TRBJ2-4
v_call: TRBV6-5